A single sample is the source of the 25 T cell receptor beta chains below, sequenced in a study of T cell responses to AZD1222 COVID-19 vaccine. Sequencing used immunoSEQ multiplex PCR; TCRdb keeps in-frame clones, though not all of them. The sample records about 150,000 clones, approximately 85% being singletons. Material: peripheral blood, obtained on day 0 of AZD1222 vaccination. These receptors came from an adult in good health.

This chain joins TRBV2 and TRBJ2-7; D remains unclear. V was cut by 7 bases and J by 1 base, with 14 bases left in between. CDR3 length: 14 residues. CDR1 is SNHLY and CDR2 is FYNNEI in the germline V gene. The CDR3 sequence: CASTGSDGSYEQYF. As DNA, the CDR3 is TGTGCCAGCACCGGGTCGGACGGATCCTACGAGCAGTACTTC.

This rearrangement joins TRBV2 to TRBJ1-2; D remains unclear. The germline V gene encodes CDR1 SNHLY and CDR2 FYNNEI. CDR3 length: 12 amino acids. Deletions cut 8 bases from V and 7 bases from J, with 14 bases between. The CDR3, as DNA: TGTGCCAGCGGCCTAGGCGGTTTTGGCTACACCTTC. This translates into CASGLGGFGYTF.

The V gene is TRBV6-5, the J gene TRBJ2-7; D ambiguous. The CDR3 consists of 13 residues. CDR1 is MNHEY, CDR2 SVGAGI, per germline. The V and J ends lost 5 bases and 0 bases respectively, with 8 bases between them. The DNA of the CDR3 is TGTGCCAGCAGTCAACAGAGCTCCTACGAGCAGTACTTC. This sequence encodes CASSQQSSYEQYF.

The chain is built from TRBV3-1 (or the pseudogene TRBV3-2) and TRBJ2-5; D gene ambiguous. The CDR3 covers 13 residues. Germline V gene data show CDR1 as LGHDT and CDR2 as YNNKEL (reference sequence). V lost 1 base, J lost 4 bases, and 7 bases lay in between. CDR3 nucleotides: TGTGCCAGCAGCCAAGGTTTTGGAGAGACCCAGTACTTC. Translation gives CASSQGFGETQYF.

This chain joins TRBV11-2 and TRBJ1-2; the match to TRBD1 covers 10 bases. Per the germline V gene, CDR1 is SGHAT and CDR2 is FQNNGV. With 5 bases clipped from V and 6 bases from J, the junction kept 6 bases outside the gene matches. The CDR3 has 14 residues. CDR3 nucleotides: TGTGCCAGCAGCCCTGGGGGACAGGGGAATGGCTACACCTTC. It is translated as CASSPGGQGNGYTF.

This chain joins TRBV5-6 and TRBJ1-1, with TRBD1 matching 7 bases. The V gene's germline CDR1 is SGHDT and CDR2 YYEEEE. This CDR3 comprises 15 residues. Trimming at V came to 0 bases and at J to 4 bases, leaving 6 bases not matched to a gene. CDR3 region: CASSLAGGQTTEAFF. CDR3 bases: TGTGCCAGCAGCTTGGCGGGGGGACAGACCACTGAAGCTTTCTTT. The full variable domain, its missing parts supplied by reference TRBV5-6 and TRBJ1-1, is DAGVTQSPTHLIKTRGQQVTLRCSPKSGHDTVSWYQQALGQGPQFIFQYYEEEERQRGNFPDRFSGHQFPNYSSELNVNALLLGDSALYLCASSLAGGQTTEAFFGQGTRLTVV.

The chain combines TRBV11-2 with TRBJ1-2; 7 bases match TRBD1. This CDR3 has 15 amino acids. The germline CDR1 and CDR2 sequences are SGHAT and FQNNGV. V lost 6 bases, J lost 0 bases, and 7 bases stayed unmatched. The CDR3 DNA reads TGTGCCAGCAGATTGGACAGGCTAGCTAACTATGGCTACACCTTC. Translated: CASRLDRLANYGYTF.

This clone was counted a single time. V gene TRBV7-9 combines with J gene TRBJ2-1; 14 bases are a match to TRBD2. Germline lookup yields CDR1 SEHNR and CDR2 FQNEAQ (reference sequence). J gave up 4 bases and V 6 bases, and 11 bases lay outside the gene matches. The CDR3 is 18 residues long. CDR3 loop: CASSGTSGSSGPYNEQFF. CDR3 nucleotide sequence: TGTGCCAGCAGTGGGACTAGCGGGAGTAGTGGCCCTTACAATGAGCAGTTCTTC.

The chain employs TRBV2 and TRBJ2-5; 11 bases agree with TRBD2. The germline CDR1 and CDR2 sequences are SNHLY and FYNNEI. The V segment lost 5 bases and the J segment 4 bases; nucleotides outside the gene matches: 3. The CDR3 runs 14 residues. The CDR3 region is CASSTGLAGETQYF. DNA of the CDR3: TGTGCCAGCAGTACTGGACTAGCGGGAGAGACCCAGTACTTC.

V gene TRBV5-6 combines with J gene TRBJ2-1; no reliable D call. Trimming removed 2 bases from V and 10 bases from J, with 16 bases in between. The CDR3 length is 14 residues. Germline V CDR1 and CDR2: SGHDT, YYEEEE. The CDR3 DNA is TGTGCCAGCAGCTTAAACGACGGGTTTAGCGAGCAGTTCTTC. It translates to CASSLNDGFSEQFF.

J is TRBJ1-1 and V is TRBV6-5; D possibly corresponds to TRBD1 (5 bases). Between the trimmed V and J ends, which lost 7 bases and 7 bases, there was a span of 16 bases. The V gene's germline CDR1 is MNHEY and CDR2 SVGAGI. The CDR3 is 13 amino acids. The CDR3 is CASNRLGADEAFF. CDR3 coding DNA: TGTGCCAGCAATCGACTAGGGGCGGATGAAGCTTTCTTT.

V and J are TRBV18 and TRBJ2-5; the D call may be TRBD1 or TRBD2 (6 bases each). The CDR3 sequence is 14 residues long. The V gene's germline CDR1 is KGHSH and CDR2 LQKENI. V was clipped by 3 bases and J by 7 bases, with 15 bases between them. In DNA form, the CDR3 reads TGTGCCAGCTCACCGGGGGGCTTCGAGGTGACCCAGTACTTC. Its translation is CASSPGGFEVTQYF.

CDR3 bases: TGTGCCAGCAGCTCGAGGGCTCATCACGAGCAGTACTTC. Protein sequence: CASSSRAHHEQYF. The V gene is TRBV11-2, the J gene TRBJ2-7; possibly TRBD2 for D (5 bases). The V end lost 4 bases, the J end lost 5 bases, and 12 bases lay between the germline ends. Per germline, CDR1 SGHAT and CDR2 FQNNGV. This CDR3 has 13 residues.

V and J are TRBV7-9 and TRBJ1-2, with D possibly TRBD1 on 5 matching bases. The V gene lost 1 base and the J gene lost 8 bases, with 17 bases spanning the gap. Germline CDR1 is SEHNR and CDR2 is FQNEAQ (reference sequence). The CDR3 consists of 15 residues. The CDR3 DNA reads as TGTGCCAGCAGCTTAGGTCCTAACGGGGCTTGGGGCTACACCTTC. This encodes CASSLGPNGAWGYTF.

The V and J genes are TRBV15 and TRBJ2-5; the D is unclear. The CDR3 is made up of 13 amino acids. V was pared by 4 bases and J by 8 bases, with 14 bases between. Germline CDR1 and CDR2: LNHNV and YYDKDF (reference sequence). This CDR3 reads CATSNDPTFTQYF. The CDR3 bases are TGTGCCACCAGCAACGACCCGACGTTTACCCAGTACTTC.

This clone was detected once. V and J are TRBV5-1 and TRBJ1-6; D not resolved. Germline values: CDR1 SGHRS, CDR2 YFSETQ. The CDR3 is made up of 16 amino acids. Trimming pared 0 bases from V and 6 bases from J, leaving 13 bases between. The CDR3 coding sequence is TGCGCCAGCAGCTTGGATTCAGAGAGACGTAATTCACCCCTCCACTTT. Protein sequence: CASSLDSERRNSPLHF.

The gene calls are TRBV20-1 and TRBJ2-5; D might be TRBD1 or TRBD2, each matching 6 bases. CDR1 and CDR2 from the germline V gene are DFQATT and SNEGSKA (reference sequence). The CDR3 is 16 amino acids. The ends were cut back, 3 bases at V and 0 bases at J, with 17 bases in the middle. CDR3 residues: CSASGGQGYHQETQYF. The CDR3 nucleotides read TGCAGTGCTAGTGGGGGGCAGGGTTACCACCAAGAGACCCAGTACTTC.

CDR3 nucleotides: TGTGCCACTACGGGAACTAGTTCGGGAATGAACACTGAAGCTTTCTTT. Translated: CATTGTSSGMNTEAFF. The chain recombines TRBV10-3 with TRBJ1-1; D call uncertain. V was shortened by 10 bases and J by 0 bases, with 21 bases between the two germline ends. The CDR3 contains 16 residues. CDR1 is ENHRY, CDR2 SYGVKD, per germline.

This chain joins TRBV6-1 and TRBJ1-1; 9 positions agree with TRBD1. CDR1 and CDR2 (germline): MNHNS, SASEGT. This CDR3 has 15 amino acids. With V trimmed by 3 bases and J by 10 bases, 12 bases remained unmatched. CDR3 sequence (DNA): TGTGCCAGCAGTGACGTAACATTGTGGGGACAGGGAGCTTTCTTT. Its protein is CASSDVTLWGQGAFF.

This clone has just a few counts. Here the CDR3 DNA reads TGTGCCAGCAGCCAAGCGAGTGGATGGGGCGGCAATCAGCCCCAGCATTTT. Translating gives CASSQASGWGGNQPQHF. This chain links TRBV3-1 (or the pseudogene TRBV3-2) with TRBJ1-5; TRBD1 might be the D (5 bases). V gave up 1 base and J gave up 2 bases, with 15 bases separating them. This CDR3 has 17 residues. Looked up from germline, CDR1 is LGHDT and CDR2 is YNNKEL (reference sequence).

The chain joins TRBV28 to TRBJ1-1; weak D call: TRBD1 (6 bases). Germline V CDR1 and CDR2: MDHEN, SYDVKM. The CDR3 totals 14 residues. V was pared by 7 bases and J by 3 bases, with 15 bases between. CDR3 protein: CASIGWGADTEAFF. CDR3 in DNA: TGTGCCAGCATTGGGTGGGGGGCCGACACTGAAGCTTTCTTT.

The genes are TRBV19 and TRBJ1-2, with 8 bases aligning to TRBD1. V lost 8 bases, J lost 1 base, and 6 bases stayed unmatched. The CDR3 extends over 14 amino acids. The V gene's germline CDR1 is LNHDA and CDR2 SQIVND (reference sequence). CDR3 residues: CASWTGRHNYGYTF. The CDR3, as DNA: TGTGCCAGTTGGACAGGGCGGCATAACTATGGCTACACCTTC.

DNA of the CDR3: TGTGCCAGCCGCATGGGGGACAGGGGCAACTATGGCTACACCTTC. This sequence encodes CASRMGDRGNYGYTF. J is TRBJ1-2 and V is TRBV28; the match to TRBD1 covers 10 bases. V gave up 8 bases and J gave up 2 bases; unmatched junction bases: 8. Germline CDR1 and CDR2: MDHEN and SYDVKM. This CDR3 region has 15 residues.

The CDR3 sequence is CASALDGGSQPQHF. CDR3 sequence (DNA): TGTGCCAGCGCCCTAGACGGGGGATCGCAGCCCCAGCATTTT. The J gene is TRBJ1-5, the V gene TRBV9, with D possibly TRBD1 on 5 matching bases. The germline V gene has CDR1 SGDLS and CDR2 YYNGEE. Between the trimmed V and J ends, which lost 7 bases and 7 bases, there was a span of 18 bases. CDR3 length: 14 amino acids.

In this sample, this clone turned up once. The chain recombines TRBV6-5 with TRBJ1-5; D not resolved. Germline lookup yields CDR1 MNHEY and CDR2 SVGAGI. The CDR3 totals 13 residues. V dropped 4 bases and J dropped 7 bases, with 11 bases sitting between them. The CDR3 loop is CASSFDSSQPQHF. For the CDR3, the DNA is TGTGCCAGCAGTTTCGACTCTAGCCAGCCCCAGCATTTT.